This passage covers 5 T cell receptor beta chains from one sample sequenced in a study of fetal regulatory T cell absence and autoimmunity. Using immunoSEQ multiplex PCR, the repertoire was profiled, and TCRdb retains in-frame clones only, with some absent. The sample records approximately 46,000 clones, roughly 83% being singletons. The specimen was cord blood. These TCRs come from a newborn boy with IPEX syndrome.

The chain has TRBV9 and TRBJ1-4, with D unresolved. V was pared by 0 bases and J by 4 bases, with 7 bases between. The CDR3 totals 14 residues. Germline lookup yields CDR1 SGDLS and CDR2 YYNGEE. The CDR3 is CASSVDRGNEKLFF. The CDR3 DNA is TGTGCCAGCAGCGTAGATCGTGGTAATGAAAAACTGTTTTTT.

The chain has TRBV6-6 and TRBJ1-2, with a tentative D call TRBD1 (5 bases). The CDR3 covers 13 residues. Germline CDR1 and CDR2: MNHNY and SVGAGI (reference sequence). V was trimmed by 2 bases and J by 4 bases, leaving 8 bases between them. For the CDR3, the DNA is TGTGCCAGCAGTTACCCGGGGGGCTATGGCTACACCTTC. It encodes CASSYPGGYGYTF.

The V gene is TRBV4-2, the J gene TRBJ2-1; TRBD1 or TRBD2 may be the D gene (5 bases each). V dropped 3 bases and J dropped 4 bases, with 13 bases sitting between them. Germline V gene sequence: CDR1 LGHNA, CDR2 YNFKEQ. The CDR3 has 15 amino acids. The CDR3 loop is CASSQRDDGYNEQFF. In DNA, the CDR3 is TGTGCCAGCAGCCAGAGGGACGACGGTTACAATGAGCAGTTCTTC.

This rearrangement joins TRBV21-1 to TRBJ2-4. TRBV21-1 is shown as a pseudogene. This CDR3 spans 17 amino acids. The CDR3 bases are TGTGCCAGCAGCAAAGCGCTCCCGGCCCTAGCCAAAAACATTCAGTACTTC. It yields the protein CASSKALPALAKNIQYF.

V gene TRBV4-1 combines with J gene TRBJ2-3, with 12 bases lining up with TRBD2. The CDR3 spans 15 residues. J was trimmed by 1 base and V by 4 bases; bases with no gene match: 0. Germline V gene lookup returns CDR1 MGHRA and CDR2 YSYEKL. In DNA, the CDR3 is TGCGCCAGCAGCCGACTAGCGGGAGGCACAGATACGCAGTATTTT. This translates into CASSRLAGGTDTQYF.